This T cell receptor (beta chain) originates from a study of T cell repertoires in cytomegalovirus infection. Regarding the study as a whole: Ex vivo responses were dominated by HLA-C-restricted CMV-specific TCR beta clonotypes.

This CDR3 has 17 residues. With 0 bases clipped from V and 5 bases from J, the junction kept 11 bases outside the gene matches. Germline lookup yields CDR1 MGHRA and CDR2 YSYEKL. This clonotype turned up a few times. Its antigen is not known. TCRdb itself ran the reads through MiXCR, one entry per CDR3 protein. Altogether around 710,000 distinct CDR3 sequences are present, roughly 28% being singletons, with the ten largest covering around 13%. Here the sequenced sample was cultured CD8+ T cells from PBMCs, taken from culture after CMV antigen stimulation. The chain recombines TRBV4-1 with TRBJ2-5, with 8 bases lining up with TRBD2. The TCR originated in a human donor in good health (CMV status not recorded). Some clones in this sample may be carry-over from other donors' samples. CDR3 loop: CASSQDELAAMRETQYF. CDR3 in DNA: TGCGCCAGCAGCCAAGATGAACTAGCGGCGATGAGGGAGACCCAGTACTTC.